The clone carrying this T cell receptor (beta chain) was recorded many times. Its antigen remains unknown. TCR beta CDR3 was amplified from genomic DNA by two-round multiplex PCR. The first round of PCR was done with primers that matched each TRBV and TRBJ gene. MiXCR, run by TCRdb on the multiplex PCR reads, gives a single entry per CDR3 protein. The table lists 15,000 to 20,000 distinct CDR3 sequences, 29% of them singletons, with under 40% in the top ten. These data belong to a study of prognosis after radiotherapy for stage I lung cancer. Study in general: Seven or eight patients had squamous cell carcinoma and over ten had adenocarcinoma. Patients received stereotactic body radiotherapy alone, with no concurrent therapy.

General study results and limits: Following stereotactic body radiation therapy, patients who went on to develop distant metastases had lower Shannon entropy. Differential TRBV and TRBJ gene usage was reported between patients with metastases and patients without them.

Sequenced here: PBMCs, sampled before or after stereotactic body radiation therapy (not recorded which). The sequence derives from a donor aged 50 or older with non-small cell lung cancer.

CDR3 protein: CASMRPGTSGNTIYF. The DNA for the CDR3 is TGTGCCAGTATGCGCCCGGGGACCTCTGGAAACACCATATATTTT. The chain couples TRBV19 to TRBJ1-3; TRBD1 is a possible D gene (5 bases). Germline assignment: CDR1 LNHDA and CDR2 SQIVND (reference sequence). Trimming left V 7 bases short and J 0 bases short, with 13 bases between. This CDR3 has 15 amino acids.